This TCR beta chain was captured in a study of T cells after yellow fever vaccination. Study information: SMART-Seq v4 Ultra Low Input prepared the low-cell-number fractions.

MiXCR was run by TCRdb on the 5' RACE reads, yielding one entry per CDR3 protein. The data hold roughly 300,000 distinct CDR3 sequences, with around 6.8% observed a single time. Trimming stripped 6 bases from V and 5 bases from J, with 5 bases between. Germline CDR1 reads DFQATT; CDR2 reads SNEGSKA (reference sequence). This CDR3 is built from 10 residues. This clonotype was seen repeatedly, ten times or more. This TCR was sampled from a man between 18 and 35 years old who received the YFV17D yellow fever vaccine. The chain combines TRBV20-1 with TRBJ2-1; no firm D call. Here the sequenced sample was PBMCs, taken 45 days after the first yellow fever vaccination. The CDR3 region is CSALHNEQFF. DNA of the CDR3: TGCAGTGCCCTACACAATGAGCAGTTCTTC.